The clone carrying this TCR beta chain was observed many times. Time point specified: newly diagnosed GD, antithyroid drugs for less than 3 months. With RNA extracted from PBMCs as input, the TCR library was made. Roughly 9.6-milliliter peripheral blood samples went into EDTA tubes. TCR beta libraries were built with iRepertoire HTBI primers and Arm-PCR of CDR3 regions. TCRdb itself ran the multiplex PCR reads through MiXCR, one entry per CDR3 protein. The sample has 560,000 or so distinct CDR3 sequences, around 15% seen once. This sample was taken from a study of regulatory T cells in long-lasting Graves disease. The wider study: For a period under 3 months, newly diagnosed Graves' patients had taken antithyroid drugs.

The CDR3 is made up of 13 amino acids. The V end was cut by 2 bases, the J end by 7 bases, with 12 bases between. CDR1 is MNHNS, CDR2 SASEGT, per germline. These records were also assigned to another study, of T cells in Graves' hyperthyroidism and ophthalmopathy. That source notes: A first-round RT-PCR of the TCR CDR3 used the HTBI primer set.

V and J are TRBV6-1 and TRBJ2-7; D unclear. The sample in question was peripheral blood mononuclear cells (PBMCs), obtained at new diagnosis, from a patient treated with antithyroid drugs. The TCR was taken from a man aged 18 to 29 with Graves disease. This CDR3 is CASSESLRVEQYF. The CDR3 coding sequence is TGTGCCAGCAGTGAAAGCCTTCGTGTTGAGCAGTACTTC.